This entry lists 25 T cell receptor beta chains sequenced from one sample in a study of T cells in Graves' hyperthyroidism and ophthalmopathy. TCR beta CDR3 region amplification was performed from RNA transcripts. The TCR CDR3 first-round RT-PCR relied on the HTBI primer set. TCRdb reprocessed the multiplex PCR reads via MiXCR and lists one record per CDR3 protein. The profile covers a few hundred thousand distinct CDR3 sequences, with roughly 19% appearing a single time and 35% to 40% taken by the ten largest. Sequencing used blood. The receptors stem from a man between 45 and 60 years old with Graves' ophthalmopathy.

This clonotype was observed a single time. The V and J genes are TRBV19 and TRBJ2-1; 9 positions match TRBD1. The CDR3 has 15 amino acids. Germline CDR1 is LNHDA and CDR2 is SQIVND (reference sequence). V gave up 6 bases and J gave up 6 bases; unmatched junction bases: 9. CDR3 sequence (DNA): TGTGCCAGTAGGGCGACGGGACAGGGCTTCAATGAGCAGTTCTTC. Its translation: CASRATGQGFNEQFF. The full variable domain, its missing parts supplied by reference TRBV19 and TRBJ2-1, is DGGITQSPKYLFRKEGQNVTLSCEQNLNHDAMYWYRQDPGQGLRLIYYSQIVNDFQKGDIAEGYSVSREKKESFPLTVTSAQKNPTAFYLCASRATGQGFNEQFFGPGTRLTVL.

The rearrangement links TRBV6-1 to TRBJ1-2; D remains unclear. V was clipped by 6 bases and J by 8 bases, with 16 bases between them. This CDR3 region has 13 residues. Germline CDR1 reads MNHNS; CDR2 reads SASEGT. The CDR3, as DNA: TGTGCCAGCAGCCCGCCGAGTGGAGAGGGCTACACCTTC. This sequence encodes CASSPPSGEGYTF.

This rearrangement joins TRBV11-2 to TRBJ2-3; no clear D. Trimming cost V 6 bases and J 2 bases, with 21 bases left between them. Germline CDR1 and CDR2: SGHAT and FQNNGV. CDR3 length equals 17 residues. In nucleotides, the CDR3 is TGTGCCAGCAGTCTAAACGACGGGCGTTCCCCCACAGATACGCAGTATTTT. Residues: CASSLNDGRSPTDTQYF.

As to this clonotype: This may come from a read error, since a much larger clone is one base off. This chain links TRBV5-1 with TRBJ1-1; perhaps TRBD1 as D (5 bases). This CDR3 region has 14 residues. CDR1 and CDR2 (germline): SGHRS, YFSETQ. The CDR3 coding sequence is TGCGCCGGCAGCCGGGGGGGGGGATGGACTGAAGCTTTCTTT. Its translation: CAGSRGGGWTEAFF.

The rearrangement uses TRBV5-1 and TRBJ2-1; 7 bases are a match to TRBD2. The CDR3 length is 22 residues. Losses at the gene ends were 0 bases for V and 1 base for J; bases not matched to a gene: 22. Germline CDR1 SGHRS, CDR2 YFSETQ. The CDR3 is CASSLAGAGPQAGTLSYNEQFF. The CDR3 DNA is TGCGCCAGCAGCTTGGCCGGGGCAGGGCCCCAAGCGGGGACCCTTTCCTACAATGAGCAGTTCTTC.

About this clonotype itself: The junction and the germline gene differ at one end; a read error may be behind it. This chain connects TRBV7-9 to TRBJ2-7; D is possibly TRBD2 (5 bases). CDR1 and CDR2 (germline): SEHNR, FQNEAQ (reference sequence). The CDR3 covers 15 residues. The CDR3 is CACSSKVRVGYEQYF. CDR3 DNA: TGTGCCTGCAGTTCCAAGGTGCGGGTTGGGTACGAGCAGTACTTC.

The chain joins TRBV2 to TRBJ2-7, with 12 nucleotides matching TRBD2. The DNA end is a closer match to TRBJ2-1, so the J assignment may be wrong. CDR1 is SNHLY, CDR2 FYNNEI, per germline. The CDR3 spans 15 residues. In DNA, the CDR3 is TGTGCCAGCAGTGAACTAGCGGGAGGGGCCTACGAGCAGTTCTTC. It specifies CASSELAGGAYEQFF.

This clonotype appeared many times. The chain combines TRBV6-1 with TRBJ2-1, with 9 positions matching TRBD1. The CDR3 sequence is 15 residues long. Losses at the gene ends were 5 bases for V and 5 bases for J; bases not matched to a gene: 7. Per germline, CDR1 MNHNS and CDR2 SASEGT. CDR3 in amino acids: CASSFAGTGNNEQFF. CDR3 coding DNA: TGTGCCAGCAGTTTTGCCGGGACAGGGAACAATGAGCAGTTCTTC.

This clonotype occurred a few times. The chain joins TRBV5-1 to TRBJ2-1, with D maybe TRBD2 (5 bases). The CDR3 loop spans 15 amino acids. Trimming removed 4 bases at V and 7 bases at J, with 18 bases between. Germline V gene sequence: CDR1 SGHRS, CDR2 YFSETQ. CDR3 nucleotide sequence: TGCGCCAGCAGCCGCGTGGGAGATGGGCGGAATGAGCAGTTCTTC. This gives the protein CASSRVGDGRNEQFF.

This clonotype was seen repeatedly, ten times or more. The gene calls are TRBV28 and TRBJ2-5; 8 bases are a match to TRBD1. The CDR3 has 15 amino acids. V was clipped by 5 bases and J by 3 bases; unmatched bases: 8. The germline V gene encodes CDR1 MDHEN and CDR2 SYDVKM. In DNA, the CDR3 is TGTGCCAGCAGTCCCGCAGGGGGCTTGAAAGAGACCCAGTACTTC. Translating it yields CASSPAGGLKETQYF.

The J gene is TRBJ2-7, the V gene TRBV12-3 or TRBV12-4, with D perhaps assigned TRBD1 or TRBD2 (6 bases each). This CDR3 is 12 amino acids long. Trimming removed 6 bases from V and 4 bases from J, with 10 bases in between. CDR3 nucleotide sequence: TGTGCCAGCAGCCAGGGGAGGTACGAGCAGTACTTC. This codes for CASSQGRYEQYF.

This clonotype appeared a few times. The chain combines TRBV7-2 with TRBJ2-2; TRBD2 agrees at 10 bases. Germline CDR1 and CDR2: SGHTA and FQGNSA. Trimming cost V 5 bases and J 5 bases; bases outside gene matches: 5. The CDR3 totals 15 residues. This chain's CDR3 is CASSPLAGATGELFF. CDR3 sequence (DNA): TGTGCCAGCAGCCCCCTAGCGGGAGCGACCGGGGAGCTGTTTTTT.

This clonotype occurred many times. The chain recombines TRBV12-3 or TRBV12-4 with TRBJ2-5; tentative D call: TRBD1 (5 bases). The CDR3 loop spans 14 amino acids. V dropped 5 bases and J dropped 1 base, with 11 bases sitting between them. CDR3 in DNA: TGTGCCAGCAGTACCCGGACATCCCAAGAGACCCAGTACTTC. Its translation: CASSTRTSQETQYF.

This clonotype has a count of ten or more. The rearrangement links TRBV7-2 to TRBJ1-5; the D is unclear. The CDR3 contains 13 residues. Germline CDR1 is SGHTA and CDR2 is FQGNSA. Trimming cost V 3 bases and J 0 bases, with 3 bases left between them. The CDR3 DNA follows: TGTGCCAGCAGCTTCGGTAGCAATCAGCCCCAGCATTTT. This translates into CASSFGSNQPQHF.

Many counts were recorded for this clonotype. The rearrangement links TRBV7-3 to TRBJ2-7; 8 bases are a match to TRBD2. Germline assignment: CDR1 SGHTA and CDR2 FQGTGA. The CDR3 runs to 15 residues. V lost 5 bases to trimming and J lost 3 bases; unmatched junction nucleotides: 9. The CDR3 DNA reads as TGTGCCAGCAGCCGCAGTCCGGCGGGAGGCTACGAGCAGTACTTC. As protein: CASSRSPAGGYEQYF.

V is TRBV10-3 and J is TRBJ1-1; no clear D gene. This CDR3 comprises 12 residues. Germline CDR1 ENHRY, CDR2 SYGVKD. V lost 6 bases, J lost 2 bases, and 7 bases lay in between. CDR3 region: CAIRPGNTEAFF. DNA of the CDR3: TGTGCCATCAGGCCGGGAAACACTGAAGCTTTCTTT.

This clonotype was seen more than once but under ten times. The V and J genes are TRBV7-6 and TRBJ2-3, with 8 bases fitting TRBD1. Looked up from germline, CDR1 is SGHVS and CDR2 is FNYEAQ. Germline trimming cut 1 base from V and 4 bases from J; bases unmatched to any gene: 7. The CDR3 extends over 16 amino acids. CDR3 loop: CASSLGGDRIADTQYF. As DNA, the CDR3 is TGTGCCAGCAGCTTAGGGGGGGACAGGATCGCAGATACGCAGTATTTT.

This sequence joins TRBV24-1 and TRBJ2-3; D not resolved. This CDR3 region has 17 residues. Germline CDR1 and CDR2: KGHDR and SFDVKD. V was clipped by 4 bases and J by 3 bases, with 19 bases between them. CDR3 amino acids: CATSDSFSGSRTDTQYF. DNA of the CDR3: TGTGCCACCAGTGACAGTTTTTCGGGCAGCCGAACAGATACGCAGTATTTT.

The V gene is TRBV28, the J gene TRBJ2-1, with 10 bases lining up with TRBD1. The germline V gene has CDR1 MDHEN and CDR2 SYDVKM. The trim removed 8 bases at V and 8 bases at J, leaving 9 bases unmatched. The CDR3 consists of 14 residues. The CDR3 is CASGQGQGFDEQFF. The CDR3 DNA sequence: TGTGCCAGCGGTCAGGGACAGGGGTTCGATGAGCAGTTCTTC.

V and J are TRBV18 and TRBJ2-3, with 8 positions matching TRBD2. Germline assignment: CDR1 KGHSH and CDR2 LQKENI. The CDR3 has 17 amino acids. The ends lost 5 bases at V and 2 bases at J; junction bases unmatched: 12. The chain's CDR3 is CASSTTSSGGLTDTQYF. CDR3 coding DNA: TGTGCCAGCTCAACAACTTCCAGCGGGGGCCTCACAGATACGCAGTATTTT.

The chain carries TRBV5-1 and TRBJ2-7, with 8 positions matching TRBD2. CDR1 and CDR2 (germline): SGHRS, YFSETQ. With V trimmed by 0 bases and J by 2 bases, 4 bases remained unmatched. CDR3 size: 15 residues. As DNA, the CDR3 is TGCGCCAGCAGCTTGGCGGGGGGGGGAGCCTACGAGCAGTACTTC. Translated, it gives CASSLAGGGAYEQYF.

Ten or more counts support this clonotype. CDR3 bases: TGTGCCAGCAGCATTACGGGAGGTCGGGAGACCCAGTACTTC. Translation: CASSITGGRETQYF. The rearrangement uses TRBV12-3 or TRBV12-4 and TRBJ2-5; 7 nucleotides line up with TRBD2. V shed 6 bases and J 5 bases; nucleotides not matched to a gene: 9. This CDR3 spans 14 amino acids.

This clonotype was counted a few times. V and J are TRBV30 and TRBJ1-3; TRBD1 agrees at 7 bases. With 7 bases clipped from V and 0 bases from J, the junction kept 6 bases outside the gene matches. Germline CDR1 and CDR2: GTSNPN and SVGIG (reference sequence). There are 14 residues in the CDR3. CDR3 amino acids: CAYQTGSSGNTIYF. Written as DNA, the CDR3 is TGTGCCTACCAGACAGGGAGCTCTGGAAACACCATATATTTT.

This clonotype showed up many times. The chain couples TRBV5-1 to TRBJ2-7; D gene ambiguous. V gave up 0 bases and J gave up 4 bases, with 20 bases separating them. Germline-derived CDR1 and CDR2 are SGHRS and YFSETQ. The CDR3 extends over 17 amino acids. CDR3 nucleotide sequence: TGCGCCAGCAGCTTGGCCCGAGGAGCCGTTGTAGCTTACGAGCAGTACTTC. Amino acid sequence: CASSLARGAVVAYEQYF.

This clonotype was observed at least ten times. The V and J genes are TRBV28 and TRBJ2-3; no definite D call. Germline CDR1 is MDHEN and CDR2 is SYDVKM. Between the trimmed V and J ends, which lost 5 bases and 1 base, there was a span of 16 bases. This CDR3 is 16 amino acids long. This chain's CDR3 is CASSPIWGEGTDTQYF. The CDR3 DNA reads TGTGCCAGCAGTCCCATTTGGGGTGAGGGCACAGATACGCAGTATTTT.